This TCR beta chain was sequenced for a study of shared clonotypes between healthy human individuals. Study overall: Donor composition was a couple of women and three men, aged 18 to 49. CD4 naive cells filled three plates per donor, CD4 memory three, CD8 naive two and CD8 memory one.

Germline CDR1 is MNHNS and CDR2 is SASEGT. V lost 2 bases, J lost 0 bases, and 4 bases lay in between. The CDR3 consists of 14 residues. Study-level findings and limits: Measured sharing among donors was expected to vary with sequencing depth.

TCRdb's copy holds only in-frame clones and misses some; the assay was immunoSEQ multiplex PCR. This sample yields 950,000 to 1,100,000 clones, of which 70% to 80% are seen a single time; about 1.5% belongs to the top ten. In the case of this clone: Its antigen is still unknown. This is likely an artifact of a read error, given a far larger clone one base away.

Material for sequencing was memory CD4+ T cells sorted from blood. Subset of the sample: CD45RA-negative fraction. The V gene is TRBV6-1, the J gene TRBJ2-2, with unresolved D. The TCR comes from a man aged 18 to 35 in good health. The CDR3 sequence: CASSEQANTGELFF. CDR3 DNA: TGTGCCAGCAGTGAACAGGCGAACACCGGGGAGCTGTTTTTT.